These T cell receptor beta chains were read from a single sample in a study of response to subunit inactivated influenza vaccine. Via MiXCR, TCRdb re-called the RT-PCR reads, giving one row per CDR3 protein. Of about 570,000 distinct CDR3 sequences in the sample, over 9% are singletons; the top ten hold roughly 9.6%. These same data were also listed under a study on T cells expressing NK-cell markers.

This specimen was PBMCs from blood, taken on the day of vaccination. These receptors came from a man aged 50 to 59 who received an inactivated influenza vaccine. CDR3s include the opening cysteine and the closing phenylalanine or tryptophan. D genes are given only for firm matches. Rows give clone size only sometimes, using once, few, many, or a class for an expanded clone.

CDR3aa | CDR3nt | d_gene | j_gene | v_gene | abundance
CASSSTGVAGANVLTF | TGTGCCAGCAGTTCAACAGGGGTGGCTGGGGCCAACGTCCTGACTTTC | TRBD1 | TRBJ2-6 | TRBV6-5 | -
CASSYLDGQPQHF | TGTGCCAGCAGTTATTTGGACGGACAGCCCCAGCATTTT | - | TRBJ1-5 | TRBV6-2/TRBV6-3 | few
CSVLAGGGTYNEQFF | TGCAGTGTTCTAGCGGGGGGGGGGACCTACAATGAGCAGTTCTTC | TRBD2 | TRBJ2-1 | TRBV20-1 | -
CSSIRGGSSYNEQFF | TGCAGTTCTATCCGGGGGGGTAGCTCCTACAATGAGCAGTTCTTC | TRBD2 | TRBJ2-1 | TRBV20-1 | many
CDSSFQTKGEQFF | TGCGACAGCAGCTTCCAGACCAAGGGGGAGCAGTTCTTC | - | TRBJ2-1 | TRBV5-1 | -
CASGVTGGHQPQHF | TGTGCCAGCGGAGTGACAGGGGGGCATCAGCCCCAGCATTTT | TRBD1 | TRBJ1-5 | TRBV6-2/TRBV6-3 | -
CSGAGDAGSYEQYF | TGCAGTGGGGCCGGTGACGCCGGGTCCTACGAGCAGTACTTC | - | TRBJ2-7 | TRBV20-1 | few
CASSALLAGGTGELFF | TGTGCCAGCAGCGCTCTACTAGCGGGCGGAACCGGGGAGCTGTTTTTT | TRBD2 | TRBJ2-2 | TRBV9 | few
CSAINRGVGTGELFF | TGCAGCGCTATTAATAGGGGAGTCGGTACCGGGGAGCTGTTTTTT | - | TRBJ2-2 | TRBV29-1 | many
CASSYTEVNTEAFF | TGTGCCAGCAGTTACACAGAGGTGAACACTGAAGCTTTCTTT | - | TRBJ1-1 | TRBV12-3/TRBV12-4 | few
CATSRDQGYSTGELFF | TGTGCCACCAGCAGAGATCAAGGCTACTCTACCGGGGAGCTGTTTTTT | - | TRBJ2-2 | TRBV15 | -
CASTPDRVYTGELFF | TGTGCCAGCACCCCGGACAGGGTTTACACCGGGGAGCTGTTTTTT | TRBD1 | TRBJ2-2 | TRBV6-1 | few
CATSDYLAGEQFF | TGTGCCACCAGTGATTACCTAGCGGGAGAGCAGTTCTTC | TRBD2 | TRBJ2-1 | TRBV24-1 | few
CASSPTGALGEQFF | TGCGCCAGCAGTCCGACAGGGGCATTGGGTGAGCAGTTCTTC | TRBD1 | TRBJ2-1 | TRBV5-1 | -
CASSSWTGAGNTIYF | TGTGCCAGCAGTTCGTGGACAGGGGCTGGAAACACCATATATTTT | TRBD1 | TRBJ1-3 | TRBV6-2/TRBV6-3 | few
CASSRVSGSYEQYF | TGTGCCAGCAGTAGGGTTTCCGGCTCCTACGAGCAGTACTTC | - | TRBJ2-7 | TRBV28 | few
CSARGTEDYEQYF | TGCAGTGCTAGAGGGACAGAAGACTACGAGCAGTACTTC | - | TRBJ2-7 | TRBV20-1 | many